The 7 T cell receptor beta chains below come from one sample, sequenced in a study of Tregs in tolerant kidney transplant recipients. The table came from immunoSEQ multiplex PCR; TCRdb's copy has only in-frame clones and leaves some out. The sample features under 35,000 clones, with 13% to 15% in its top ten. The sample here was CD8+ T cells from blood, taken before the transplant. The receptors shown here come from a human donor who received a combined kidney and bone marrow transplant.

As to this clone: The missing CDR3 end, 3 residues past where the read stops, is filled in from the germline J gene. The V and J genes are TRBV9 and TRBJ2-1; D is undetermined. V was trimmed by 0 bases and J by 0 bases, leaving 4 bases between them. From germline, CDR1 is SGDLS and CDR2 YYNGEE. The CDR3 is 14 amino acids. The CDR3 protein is CASSVDSSYNEQFF. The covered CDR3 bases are TGTGCCAGCAGCGTAGACAGCTCCTACAATGAG.

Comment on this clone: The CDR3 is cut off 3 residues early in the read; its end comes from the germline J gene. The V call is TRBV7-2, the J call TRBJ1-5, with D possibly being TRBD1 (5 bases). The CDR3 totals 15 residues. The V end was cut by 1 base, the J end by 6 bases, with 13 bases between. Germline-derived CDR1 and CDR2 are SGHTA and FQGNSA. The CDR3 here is CASSLGLGGGQPQHF. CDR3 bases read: TGTGCCAGCAGCTTAGGATTGGGGGGGGGTCAGCCC.

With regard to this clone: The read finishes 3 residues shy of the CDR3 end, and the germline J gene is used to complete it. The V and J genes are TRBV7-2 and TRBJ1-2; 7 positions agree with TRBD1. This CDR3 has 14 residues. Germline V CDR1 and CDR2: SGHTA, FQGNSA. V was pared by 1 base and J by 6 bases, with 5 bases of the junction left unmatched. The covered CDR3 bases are TGTGCCAGCAGCTTAGGACAGGGTGGGGATGGC. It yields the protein CASSLGQGGDG. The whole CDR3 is CASSLGQGGDGYTF.

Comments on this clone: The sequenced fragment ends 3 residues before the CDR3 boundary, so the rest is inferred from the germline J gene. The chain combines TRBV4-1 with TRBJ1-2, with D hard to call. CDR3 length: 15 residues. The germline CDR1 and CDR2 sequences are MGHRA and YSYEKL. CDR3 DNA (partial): TGCGCCAGCAGCCAAGCGCCTGAGGGTGGTTCGGGC. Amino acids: CASSQAPEGGSG. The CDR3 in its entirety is CASSQAPEGGSGYTF.

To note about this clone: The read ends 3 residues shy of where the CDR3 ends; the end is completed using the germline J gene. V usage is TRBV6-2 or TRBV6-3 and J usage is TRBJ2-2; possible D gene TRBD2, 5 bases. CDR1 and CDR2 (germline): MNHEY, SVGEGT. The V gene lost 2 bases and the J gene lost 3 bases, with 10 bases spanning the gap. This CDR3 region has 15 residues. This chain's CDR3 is CASSYGASYTGELFF. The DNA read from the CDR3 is TGTGCCAGCAGTTACGGTGCTAGCTACACCGGGGAG.

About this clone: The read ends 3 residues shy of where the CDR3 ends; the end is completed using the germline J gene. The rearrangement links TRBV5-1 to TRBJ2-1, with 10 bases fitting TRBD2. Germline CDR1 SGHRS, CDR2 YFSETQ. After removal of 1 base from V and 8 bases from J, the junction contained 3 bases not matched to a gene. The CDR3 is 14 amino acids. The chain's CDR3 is CASSLSLAGDEQFF. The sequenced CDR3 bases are TGCGCCAGCAGCTTGTCGCTAGCGGGGGATGAG.

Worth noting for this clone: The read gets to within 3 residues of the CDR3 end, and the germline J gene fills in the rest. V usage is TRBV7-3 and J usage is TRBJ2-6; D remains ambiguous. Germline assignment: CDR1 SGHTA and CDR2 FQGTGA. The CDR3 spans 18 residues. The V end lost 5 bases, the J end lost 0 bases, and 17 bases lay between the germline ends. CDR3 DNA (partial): TGTGCCAGCAGCCTCCTCAGCGTCCCTGGCTCTGGGGCCAACGTC. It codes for CASSLLSVPGSGANV. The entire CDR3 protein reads CASSLLSVPGSGANVLTF.